This record looks at one T cell receptor (beta chain) sequence and its context. The target antigen is unknown. The sample comes from a study of blood T cells in healthy people across ages. Study-wide results and limits: Per million T cells, TCR beta diversity dropped roughly linearly as age increased. Both naive CD4+ cell counts and diversity were greater in long-lived donors than in aged donors.

Trimming pared 7 bases from V and 0 bases from J, leaving 12 bases between. The CDR3 extends over 14 amino acids. Germline values: CDR1 SQVTM, CDR2 ANQGSEA. Alongside a J-beta primer mix, a sample-barcoded 5' primer served in a second PCR lasting about 6 to 11 cycles. CDR3-containing paired-end reads numbered at least 2.5 million in each sample. A single record per CDR3 protein comes from TCRdb applying MiXCR to the 5' RACE reads. The table includes around 280,000 distinct CDR3 sequences, roughly 29% detected once. The TCR sequence derives from a woman in her 70s in good health. This chain links TRBV29-1 with TRBJ2-2; D is ambiguous. Sequencing used blood. CDR3 nucleotides: TGCAGCGCGGACGGAACCGCGAACACCGGGGAGCTGTTTTTT. Translation: CSADGTANTGELFF.